This record looks at one TCR beta chain sequence and its context. Germline-derived CDR1 and CDR2 are SQVTM and ANQGSEA. The CDR3 contains 14 residues. The V and J ends lost 4 bases and 0 bases respectively, with 12 bases between them. The authors' processing: Amplified reference gene primers provided the basis for estimating nucleated cell counts. Only in-frame clones appear in the TCRdb table, and some are missing; sequencing was by immunoSEQ multiplex PCR. The V and J calls and clone size were taken over from that table, and D and trimming were inferred from the DNA. This table holds roughly 78,000 clones, 86% found once. This sample stems from a study of blood T cell repertoires in COVID-19. Study context: Samples of COVID-19 (acute and convalescent) were obtained from the United States, Italy and Spain.

The sample was peripheral blood. The origin of this receptor is a woman in her sixties or seventies with acute or convalescent COVID-19. The chain uses TRBV29-1 and TRBJ1-1; D remains unclear. This CDR3 is CSVAGPPLNTEAFF. The CDR3 nucleotides are TGCAGCGTTGCTGGCCCTCCTCTGAACACTGAAGCTTTCTTT.